This TCR beta chain was recorded in a study of blood T cell repertoires in COVID-19. Study summary: Researchers got acute and convalescent COVID-19 samples from the United States, Italy and Spain. Sources were T cells, B-cell-depleted T cells, or PBMCs; the material itself was cDNA or gDNA.

The germline V and J ends were trimmed by 4 bases and 0 bases, with 7 bases remaining between them. This CDR3 region has 13 residues. The germline gives CDR1 MNHEY, CDR2 SVGEGT. Methods used by the authors: Using reference gene primer amplification, nucleated cell counts were estimated. Clones were sequenced by immunoSEQ multiplex PCR, and TCRdb holds only the in-frame ones, with some missing. The DNA was the basis for D and trimming; V, J and clone size are from that table. The table records more than 95,000 clones, about 89% of them present only once. The TCR comes from a human donor in a cohort sampled during active COVID-19. The V call is TRBV6-2 or TRBV6-3, the J call TRBJ2-7; D is uncertain. The sample was peripheral blood. The CDR3 coding sequence is TGTGCCAGCAGTTCTGCAGGCTCCTACGAGCAGTACTTC. It encodes CASSSAGSYEQYF.